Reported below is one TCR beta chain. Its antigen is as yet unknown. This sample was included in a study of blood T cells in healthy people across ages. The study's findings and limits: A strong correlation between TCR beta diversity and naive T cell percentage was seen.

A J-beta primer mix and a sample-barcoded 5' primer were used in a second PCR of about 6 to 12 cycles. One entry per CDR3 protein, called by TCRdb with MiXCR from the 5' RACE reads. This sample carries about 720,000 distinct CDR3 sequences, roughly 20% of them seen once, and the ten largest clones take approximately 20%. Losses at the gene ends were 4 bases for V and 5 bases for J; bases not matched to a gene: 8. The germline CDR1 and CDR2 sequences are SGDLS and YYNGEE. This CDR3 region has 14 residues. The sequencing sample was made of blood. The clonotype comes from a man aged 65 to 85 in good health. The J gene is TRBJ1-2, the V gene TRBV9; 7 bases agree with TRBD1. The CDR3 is CASSTRDRVYGYTF. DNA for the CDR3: TGTGCCAGCAGCACCCGGGACAGAGTTTATGGCTACACCTTC.